This T cell receptor beta chain emerged from a study of shared clonotypes between healthy human individuals. Overall study findings and caveats: The four-donor shared clonotypes exceeded non-shared clonotypes in generation probability, with non-shared ones scoring lower. When naive CD4 clonotypes were compared across a few donors, 4% to 6.5% were shared. An effect of sequencing depth on clonotype sharing among donors was expected.

Trimming removed 5 bases from V and 0 bases from J, with 15 bases in between. The CDR3 runs to 15 residues. Germline values: CDR1 SGHRS, CDR2 YFSETQ. CD4+ cells underwent separation, giving CD45RA+ naive and CD45RA-negative memory subsets. About this clone: Its antigen is currently unknown.

Clones were sequenced by immunoSEQ multiplex PCR, and TCRdb holds only the in-frame ones, with some missing. Seen here are a few hundred thousand clones, around 97% observed once, and the top ten hold around 0.058%. The TCR originated in a woman in her 30s in good health. The sample taken for sequencing was naive CD4+ T cells sorted from blood. Sample subset: CD45RA+ positively selected. The chain uses TRBV5-1 and TRBJ2-7; no clear D gene. The CDR3 here is CASSPLTASSYEQYF. The CDR3 bases are TGCGCCAGCAGTCCTCTGACTGCTAGCTCCTACGAGCAGTACTTC.